Following are 23 T cell receptor beta chains from one sample sequenced in a study of blood T cell repertoires in COVID-19. Clones were read by immunoSEQ multiplex PCR, and TCRdb kept only the in-frame ones, dropping some. This sample has more than 450,000 clones; approximately 86% occur once, and the top ten carry about 0.7%. Sequencing used PBMCs or T cells enriched from blood (not recorded which). Receptors originate from a woman between 18 and 30 years old who had recovered from COVID-19.

The CDR3, as DNA: TGTGCCAGCAGCTTAGTGACTGCCCTCTACAATGAGCAGTTCTTC. The encoded protein is CASSLVTALYNEQFF. This chain connects TRBV5-6 to TRBJ2-1; D uncertain. The length of the CDR3 is 15 residues. The germline V gene has CDR1 SGHDT and CDR2 YYEEEE. V was pared by 2 bases and J by 3 bases, with 12 bases between.

V is TRBV13 and J is TRBJ1-6; D is undetermined. The CDR3 length is 14 residues. From germline, CDR1 is PRHDT and CDR2 FYEKMQ (reference sequence). V lost 5 bases to trimming and J lost 9 bases, with 14 bases between them. This chain's CDR3 is CASSPRPKGSPLHF. The CDR3 nucleotides are TGTGCCAGCAGCCCGCGGCCAAAAGGTTCACCCCTCCACTTT. Complete variable domain (other parts from reference TRBV13 and TRBJ1-6): AAGVIQSPRHLIKEKRETATLKCYPIPRHDTVYWYQQGPGQDPQFLISFYEKMQSDKGSIPDRFSAQQFSDYHSELNMSSLELGDSALYFCASSPRPKGSPLHFGNGTRLTVT.

A remark on this clone: The junction does not match germline at one end; this may be a read error. This sequence joins TRBV5-1 and TRBJ1-1; a possible D gene is TRBD1 (6 bases). Germline CDR1 reads SGHRS; CDR2 reads YFSETQ. The CDR3 is made up of 15 amino acids. The CDR3 loop reads CVSSLGGSSNTEAFF. CDR3 DNA sequence: TGCGTCAGCAGCTTGGGGGGCAGCTCGAACACTGAAGCTTTCTTT.

V gene TRBV5-1 combines with J gene TRBJ2-1; TRBD2 agrees at 13 bases. The CDR3 covers 16 residues. V dropped 2 bases and J dropped 6; count of bases not matched to a gene: 5. Germline V lookup: CDR1 SGHRS, CDR2 YFSETQ. The CDR3 is CASSFRTSGGANEQFF. Here the CDR3 DNA reads TGCGCCAGCAGCTTCCGAACTAGCGGGGGGGCCAATGAGCAGTTCTTC.

The rearrangement uses TRBV30 and TRBJ1-6; unclear D gene. The germline CDR1 and CDR2 sequences are GTSNPN and SVGIG (reference sequence). This CDR3 spans 13 amino acids. For the CDR3, the DNA is TGTGCTTTTGGGAGCTCCTATAATTCACCCCTCCACTTT. Translated, it gives CAFGSSYNSPLHF.

A word on this clone: Different DNA sequences within this sample yield the same CDR3. DNA for the CDR3: TGTGCCAGCAGCTTGGGACAGGGGGCTGAAGCTTTCTTT. Translation: CASSLGQGAEAFF. The chain links TRBV7-8 to TRBJ1-1; 11 nucleotides line up with TRBD1. V gave up 3 bases and J gave up 6 bases; unmatched junction bases: 0. The CDR3 extends over 13 amino acids. The germline CDR1 and CDR2 sequences are SGHVS and FQNEAQ.

The chain has TRBV7-6 and TRBJ1-5, with D possibly being TRBD1 (6 bases). CDR1 and CDR2 (germline): SGHVS, FNYEAQ. V shed 0 bases and J shed 4 bases, with 13 bases lying between them. The CDR3 extends over 16 amino acids. The CDR3 is CASSLAAPGANQPQHF. Written as DNA, the CDR3 is TGTGCCAGCAGCTTAGCGGCTCCAGGGGCGAATCAGCCCCAGCATTTT.

Only a few counts were recorded for this clone. The V gene is TRBV6-5, the J gene TRBJ1-2; 12 bases are shared with TRBD1. Losses at the gene ends were 6 bases for V and 7 bases for J; bases not matched to a gene: 3. The CDR3 has 13 residues. Germline CDR1 MNHEY, CDR2 SVGAGI. CDR3 nucleotides: TGTGCCAGCAGGGGACAGGGGGCGGGTGGCTACACCTTC. Encoded protein: CASRGQGAGGYTF.

The chain uses TRBV28 and TRBJ2-4; tentatively, D is TRBD2 (5 bases). Germline-derived CDR1 and CDR2 are MDHEN and SYDVKM. The CDR3 spans 14 residues. V lost 3 bases and J 6 bases, leaving 12 bases between the germline ends. DNA for the CDR3: TGTGCCAGCAGTTTGAGAGGGAGCGGAAACATTCAGTACTTC. Amino acid sequence: CASSLRGSGNIQYF.

The J gene is TRBJ1-1, the V gene TRBV7-2; D is undetermined. The CDR3 consists of 14 residues. Germline loops: CDR1 SGHTA, CDR2 FQGNSA. V was shortened by 0 bases and J by 7 bases, with 12 bases between the two germline ends. The CDR3: CASSLAGSGNEAFF. CDR3 sequence (DNA): TGTGCCAGCAGCTTAGCGGGGTCGGGGAATGAAGCTTTCTTT. Filled out from reference TRBV7-2 and TRBJ1-1, the complete variable domain reads GAGVSQSPSNKVTEKGKDVELRCDPISGHTALYWYRQSLGQGLEFLIYFQGNSAPDKSGLPSDRFSAERTGGSVSTLTIQRTQQEDSAVYLCASSLAGSGNEAFFGQGTRLTVV.

The rearrangement uses TRBV7-2 and TRBJ1-1; TRBD1 agrees at 8 bases. CDR1 SGHTA and CDR2 FQGNSA come from the germline V gene. This CDR3 has 14 residues. The J segment lost 5 bases and the V segment lost 6 bases, leaving 8 bases of the junction unmatched. The CDR3 DNA reads as TGTGCCAGCAGAACTCAGGGGGCGGTTACTGAAGCTTTCTTT. Its protein is CASRTQGAVTEAFF.

The chain combines TRBV4-1 with TRBJ1-6; no clear D gene. Germline V gene sequence: CDR1 MGHRA, CDR2 YSYEKL. This CDR3 is 17 amino acids long. Trimming took off 0 bases at V and 3 bases at J, with 12 bases between the two ends. CDR3 coding DNA: TGCGCCAGCAGCCAAGATAATCTACCTGTCTATAATTCACCCCTCCACTTT. It encodes CASSQDNLPVYNSPLHF.

The V and J genes are TRBV15 and TRBJ1-6; D gene unclear. This CDR3 region has 16 residues. The germline gives CDR1 LNHNV, CDR2 YYDKDF (reference sequence). V dropped 4 bases and J dropped 0 bases, with 10 bases sitting between them. The CDR3 sequence is CATSTYSSSYNSPLHF. CDR3 bases: TGTGCCACCAGCACATACTCGAGCTCCTATAATTCACCCCTCCACTTT. Based on the CDR3 plus reference TRBV15 and TRBJ1-6, the full variable domain is DAMVIQNPRYQVTQFGKPVTLSCSQTLNHNVMYWYQQKSSQAPKLLFHYYDKDFNNEADTPDNFQSRRPNTSFCFLDIRSPGLGDTAMYLCATSTYSSSYNSPLHFGNGTRLTVT.

CDR3 residues: CASSLLAGNTIYF. The CDR3, as DNA: TGTGCCAGCAGCCTTCTAGCGGGAAACACCATATATTTT. The V and J genes are TRBV3-1 (or the pseudogene TRBV3-2) and TRBJ1-3; the D is unclear. The CDR3 covers 13 residues. V shed 4 bases and J shed 4 bases, with 8 bases lying between them. Germline CDR1 and CDR2: LGHDT and YNNKEL (reference sequence).

This sequence joins TRBV29-1 and TRBJ1-1, with a tentative D call TRBD1 (6 bases). CDR1 and CDR2 (germline): SQVTM, ANQGSEA. The length of the CDR3 is 14 residues. V was pared by 4 bases and J by 1 base, with 13 bases between. CDR3 sequence reads: CSVGEGEWNTEAFF. CDR3 nucleotide sequence: TGCAGCGTTGGGGAGGGGGAATGGAACACTGAAGCTTTCTTT.

The gene calls are TRBV11-3 and TRBJ2-7; D remains ambiguous. The length of the CDR3 is 13 residues. Germline V CDR1 and CDR2: SGHNT, YENEEA. The V end was cut by 0 bases, the J end by 2 bases, with 5 bases between. CDR3 coding DNA: TGTGCCAGCAGCTTAGACCCTGCCTACGAGCAGTACTTC. Translating it yields CASSLDPAYEQYF.

In nucleotides, the CDR3 is TGTGCCAGCAGCGGGACAATAGTTTATGGCTACACCTTC. It translates to CASSGTIVYGYTF. The V gene is TRBV7-2, the J gene TRBJ1-2, with a weak D call TRBD1 (6 bases). The CDR3 is 13 residues long. The germline V gene has CDR1 SGHTA and CDR2 FQGNSA. The ends were cut back, 5 bases at V and 5 bases at J, with 12 bases in the middle.

The V call is TRBV5-1, the J call TRBJ2-5; TRBD1 matches 9 bases. CDR1 is SGHRS, CDR2 YFSETQ, per germline. This CDR3 region has 15 residues. J lost 0 bases, V lost 5 bases, and 5 bases had no gene match. CDR3 bases: TGCGCCAGCAGGGGGACAGGGAGCGACCAAGAGACCCAGTACTTC. Residues: CASRGTGSDQETQYF.

In its sample, this clone was seen a few times. The rearrangement uses TRBV10-3 and TRBJ2-7; a possible D gene is TRBD2 (5 bases). The germline V and J ends were trimmed by 4 bases and 2 bases, with 12 bases remaining between them. This CDR3 is 14 amino acids long. Germline lookup yields CDR1 ENHRY and CDR2 SYGVKD. This CDR3 reads CAISGPSSTYEQYF. DNA for the CDR3: TGTGCCATCAGTGGCCCTAGCTCCACCTACGAGCAGTACTTC.

This chain joins TRBV24-1 and TRBJ1-4; 11 bases line up with TRBD1. CDR3 length: 15 amino acids. Germline assignment: CDR1 KGHDR and CDR2 SFDVKD. V was pared by 5 bases and J by 7 bases, with 5 bases of the junction left unmatched. CDR3 bases: TGTGCCACCAGTGCCGGGACAGGGGGAACTGAAAAACTGTTTTTT. Protein: CATSAGTGGTEKLFF.

The V gene is TRBV11-2, the J gene TRBJ1-2, with 7 bases lining up with TRBD1. CDR3 length: 16 residues. The junction had 8 bases not matched to a gene; V was cut back by 0 bases and J by 4 bases. Germline assignment: CDR1 SGHAT and CDR2 FQNNGV. This CDR3 reads CASSLDQEGASYGYTF. In DNA, the CDR3 is TGTGCCAGCAGCTTAGATCAAGAGGGGGCTAGCTATGGCTACACCTTC. Full variable domain (missing parts from reference TRBV11-2 and TRBJ1-2): EAGVAQSPRYKIIEKRQSVAFWCNPISGHATLYWYQQILGQGPKLLIQFQNNGVVDDSQLPKDRFSAERLKGVDSTLKIQPAKLEDSAVYLCASSLDQEGASYGYTFGSGTRLTVV.

The chain joins TRBV30 to TRBJ1-2; 9 nucleotides line up with TRBD1. The V gene's germline CDR1 is GTSNPN and CDR2 SVGIG (reference sequence). The CDR3 runs to 16 residues. The J segment lost 8 bases and the V segment lost 4 bases, leaving 17 bases of the junction unmatched. CDR3: CAWNLQAGTGFLGYTF. CDR3 DNA: TGTGCCTGGAATCTCCAAGCCGGGACAGGGTTTCTGGGCTACACCTTC.

The chain uses TRBV30 and TRBJ1-1, with D unclear. The CDR3 consists of 11 residues. Germline values: CDR1 GTSNPN, CDR2 SVGIG (reference sequence). With 4 bases removed from V and 8 bases from J, the gap between germline ends came to 11 bases. The CDR3 DNA is TGTGCCTGGACGGGCGGGTTCGAAGCTTTCTTT. It is translated as CAWTGGFEAFF.